The 2 T cell receptor beta chains below all came from one sample that was sequenced in a study of cytomegalovirus exposure and HLA in healthy donors. Vbeta (60) and Jbeta (13) primers were used in the PCR. Clones were read by immunoSEQ multiplex PCR, and TCRdb kept only the in-frame ones, dropping some. The sample consists of approximately 190,000 clones, more than 75% of them appearing once. The sequenced sample was PBMCs. These receptors were taken from a woman under 30 in good health and CMV-seronegative.

The chain links TRBV5-6 to TRBJ1-2, with no clear D. The germline gives CDR1 SGHDT, CDR2 YYEEEE. V was shortened by 0 bases and J by 9 bases, with 12 bases between the two germline ends. This CDR3 has 13 amino acids. CDR3 residues: CASSLAGQVSYTF. CDR3 sequence (DNA): TGTGCCAGCAGCTTGGCTGGGCAGGTGAGCTACACCTTC.

J is TRBJ1-2 and V is TRBV7-9; D uncertain. CDR3 size: 15 residues. Germline assignment: CDR1 SEHNR and CDR2 FQNEAQ (reference sequence). V lost 2 bases and J 0 bases, leaving 10 bases between the germline ends. Here the CDR3 reads CASSLRGSSNYGYTF. The CDR3 DNA reads as TGTGCCAGCAGCTTACGCGGGAGTTCTAACTATGGCTACACCTTC.